The 25 T cell receptor beta chains below were found in one sample sequenced in a study of beta chain features in type 1 diabetes. Reverse transcribing all isolated RNA meant expressed TCRB transcripts were sequenced. TCRdb's copy holds only in-frame clones and misses some; the assay was immunoSEQ multiplex PCR. Here the sample spans about 350,000 clones, around a fifth being singletons. Sample: naive CD4+ T cells from blood. The receptors come from a woman in her late teens or twenties in good health.

This clone was counted only a few times. This chain uses TRBV18 with TRBJ2-1; 8 positions agree with TRBD1. This CDR3 is built from 16 residues. Germline V gives CDR1 KGHSH, CDR2 LQKENI. The V gene end was trimmed by 1 base and the J gene end by 6 bases; junction bases not matched to a gene: 8. CDR3 sequence: CASSPQTGVGPNEQFF. As DNA, the CDR3 is TGTGCCAGCTCACCACAGACAGGGGTAGGCCCCAATGAGCAGTTCTTC.

The CDR3 sequence is CATSRVTGLANLDTQYF. In DNA form, the CDR3 reads TGTGCCACCAGCAGAGTGACGGGACTAGCGAATTTAGATACGCAGTATTTT. The V call is TRBV15, the J call TRBJ2-3, with 10 bases aligning to TRBD2. V shed 1 base, J shed 5 bases, and the junction held 9 bases outside the gene matches. Germline V gene sequence: CDR1 LNHNV, CDR2 YYDKDF (reference sequence). The length of the CDR3 is 17 residues.

The chain carries TRBV5-1 and TRBJ1-2, with D hard to call. Germline CDR1 and CDR2: SGHRS and YFSETQ. The CDR3 totals 14 residues. V was cut by 4 bases and J by 3 bases, with 13 bases left in between. The CDR3 region is CASSPLETYYGYTF. For the CDR3, the DNA is TGCGCCAGCAGCCCACTAGAGACCTACTATGGCTACACCTTC.

Only a few counts were recorded for this clone. The chain recombines TRBV20-1 with TRBJ2-3, with 8 bases aligning to TRBD2. Germline CDR1 reads DFQATT; CDR2 reads SNEGSKA (reference sequence). The CDR3 runs to 11 residues. Trimming at V came to 6 bases and at J to 8 bases, leaving 4 bases not matched to a gene. The CDR3 loop reads CSADGGVTQYF. CDR3 coding DNA: TGCAGTGCCGACGGGGGGGTTACGCAGTATTTT.

This clone was seen more than once but under ten times. V is TRBV18 and J is TRBJ1-5, with D possibly matching TRBD1 (6 bases). CDR1 is KGHSH and CDR2 is LQKENI in the germline V gene. V was clipped by 6 bases and J by 4 bases, with 19 bases between them. This CDR3 spans 16 amino acids. CDR3 bases: TGTGCCAGCTCGCCGAGGGGGGGGCACGGGAATCAGCCCCAGCATTTT. Its protein product is CASSPRGGHGNQPQHF.

CDR3 region: CASSLDRYGYTF. The CDR3 DNA follows: TGTGCCAGCAGCCTCGACAGGTATGGCTACACCTTC. The chain is built from TRBV5-4 and TRBJ1-2; D perhaps matches TRBD1 (6 bases). Deletions cut 4 bases from V and 5 bases from J, with 9 bases between. The CDR3 loop spans 12 amino acids. Looked up from germline, CDR1 is SGHNT and CDR2 is YYREEE (reference sequence).

This chain connects TRBV27 to TRBJ2-5; D not resolved. With 6 bases removed from V and 1 base from J, the gap between germline ends came to 9 bases. CDR1 is MNHEY, CDR2 SMNVEV, per germline (reference sequence). This CDR3 is 13 amino acids long. CDR3 region: CASSLRLQETQYF. The CDR3, as DNA: TGTGCCAGCAGCCTACGCCTCCAAGAGACCCAGTACTTC.

This chain uses TRBV11-2 with TRBJ1-2; D perhaps matches TRBD1 (5 bases). The CDR3 totals 15 residues. CDR1 and CDR2 (germline): SGHAT, FQNNGV. The ends were cut back, 2 bases at V and 1 base at J, with 11 bases in the middle. The CDR3 reads CASSLNTGRNYGYTF. CDR3 coding DNA: TGTGCCAGCAGCTTAAATACAGGCCGTAACTATGGCTACACCTTC.

The CDR3 DNA is TGTGCCAGCAGCCAAGGTCGGACAGGGGTAGGCTATGGCTACACCTTC. This codes for CASSQGRTGVGYGYTF. The genes are TRBV4-2 and TRBJ1-2, with 9 bases lining up with TRBD1. The CDR3 spans 16 residues. J gave up 4 bases and V 1 base, and 7 bases lay outside the gene matches. CDR1 is LGHNA and CDR2 is YNFKEQ in the germline V gene.

The rearrangement links TRBV7-9 to TRBJ2-6; the match to TRBD1 covers 9 bases. V lost 5 bases, J lost 0 bases, and 11 bases stayed unmatched. The CDR3 spans 19 residues. Per germline, CDR1 SEHNR and CDR2 FQNEAQ (reference sequence). The CDR3 DNA follows: TGTGCCAGCAGCACTACAGGGGGCCATCCCCCCTCTGGGGCCAACGTCCTGACTTTC. Residues: CASSTTGGHPPSGANVLTF.

This chain links TRBV28 with TRBJ1-2, with a weak D call TRBD1 (5 bases). This CDR3 is 12 amino acids long. V shed 4 bases and J shed 4 bases, with 7 bases lying between them. Looked up from germline, CDR1 is MDHEN and CDR2 is SYDVKM. CDR3: CASSWGSYGYTF. CDR3 bases: TGTGCCAGCAGTTGGGGCTCCTATGGCTACACCTTC.

This sequence joins TRBV7-9 and TRBJ1-2, with D possibly TRBD1 on 6 matching bases. CDR1 and CDR2 (germline): SEHNR, FQNEAQ (reference sequence). V was cut by 6 bases and J by 3 bases, with 14 bases left in between. The CDR3 contains 14 residues. The CDR3 region has the DNA TGTGCCAGCAGTTTTCGACAGGAGGACTATGGCTACACCTTC. Protein sequence: CASSFRQEDYGYTF.

The chain links TRBV7-2 to TRBJ2-7, with D tentatively TRBD1 (5 bases). Per the germline V gene, CDR1 is SGHTA and CDR2 is FQGNSA. Trimming took 3 bases from V and 3 from J, leaving 9 bases between them. The CDR3 is 13 amino acids. The CDR3 region is CASSFPGNYEQYF. Here the CDR3 DNA reads TGTGCCAGCAGCTTCCCAGGGAACTACGAGCAGTACTTC.

This clone was seen a few times. V usage is TRBV30 and J usage is TRBJ2-3; no clear D gene. V shed 0 bases and J shed 0 bases, with 7 bases lying between them. Germline assignment: CDR1 GTSNPN and CDR2 SVGIG (reference sequence). The CDR3 has 14 residues. The CDR3 loop is CAWSVYSSTDTQYF. The CDR3 DNA follows: TGTGCCTGGAGTGTATACAGCAGCACAGATACGCAGTATTTT. The whole variable domain, remainder taken from reference TRBV30 and TRBJ2-3, is SQTIHQWPATLVQPVGSPLSLECTVEGTSNPNLYWYRQAAGRGLQLLFYSVGIGQISSEVPQNLSASRPQDRQFILSSKKLLLSDSGFYLCAWSVYSSTDTQYFGPGTRLTVL.

The rearrangement joins TRBV15 to TRBJ1-4; the D gene is possibly TRBD1 (6 bases). The germline V and J ends were trimmed by 5 bases and 3 bases, with 13 bases remaining between them. The CDR3 has 15 amino acids. Per the germline V gene, CDR1 is LNHNV and CDR2 is YYDKDF (reference sequence). CDR3 loop: CATSATGRANEKLFF. The CDR3 DNA is TGTGCCACCAGCGCTACAGGGCGGGCTAATGAAAAACTGTTTTTT. Based on the CDR3 plus reference TRBV15 and TRBJ1-4, the full variable domain is DAMVIQNPRYQVTQFGKPVTLSCSQTLNHNVMYWYQQKSSQAPKLLFHYYDKDFNNEADTPDNFQSRRPNTSFCFLDIRSPGLGDTAMYLCATSATGRANEKLFFGSGTQLSVL.

V gene TRBV7-2 combines with J gene TRBJ2-1, with TRBD2 identical over 8 bases. Trimming took 5 bases from V and 6 from J; bases not matched to a gene: 3. Germline assignment: CDR1 SGHTA and CDR2 FQGNSA. The CDR3 extends over 13 amino acids. The CDR3: CASSPGGINEQFF. The CDR3 bases are TGTGCCAGCAGCCCGGGGGGGATCAATGAGCAGTTCTTC.

Only a few counts were recorded for this clone. The chain recombines TRBV23-1 with TRBJ1-1; the match to TRBD1 covers 10 bases. TRBV23-1 is classed as an ORF, of uncertain function. With V trimmed by 3 bases and J by 4 bases, 8 bases remained unmatched. This CDR3 comprises 16 residues. The CDR3, as DNA: TGCGCCAGCAGTCAGCAGTTACGGACAGGGGGCACTGAAGCTTTCTTT. It specifies CASSQQLRTGGTEAFF.

This clone has a handful of counts. The chain employs TRBV9 and TRBJ1-2; D is unresolved. From germline, CDR1 is SGDLS and CDR2 YYNGEE. Trimming removed 5 bases from V and 1 base from J, with 6 bases in between. The CDR3 spans 12 residues. The CDR3 loop reads CASSASNYGYTF. In DNA, the CDR3 is TGTGCCAGCAGTGCCAGTAACTATGGCTACACCTTC.

J is TRBJ2-4 and V is TRBV7-9; 7 bases line up with TRBD2. V shed 3 bases, J shed 0 bases, and the junction held 14 bases outside the gene matches. CDR3 length equals 19 residues. Germline lookup yields CDR1 SEHNR and CDR2 FQNEAQ (reference sequence). In DNA form, the CDR3 reads TGTGCCAGCAGCTTGTATTCGACAGCGGGGACTCTAGCCAAAAACATTCAGTACTTC. Translated, it gives CASSLYSTAGTLAKNIQYF.

The chain joins TRBV5-1 to TRBJ2-7; weak D call: TRBD2 (5 bases). Trimming removed 8 bases from V and 2 bases from J, with 11 bases in between. Per the germline V gene, CDR1 is SGHRS and CDR2 is YFSETQ. The CDR3 extends over 12 amino acids. The CDR3 loop is CASSAEPYEQYF. CDR3 nucleotides: TGCGCCAGTTCAGCGGAACCCTACGAGCAGTACTTC.

The CDR3 loop reads CASIQAGGGSNEQFF. CDR3 bases: TGTGCCAGCATTCAAGCGGGAGGGGGAAGTAATGAGCAGTTCTTC. V gene TRBV6-5 combines with J gene TRBJ2-1; 10 positions agree with TRBD2. V gave up 7 bases and J gave up 7 bases; unmatched junction bases: 10. Germline V gene lookup returns CDR1 MNHEY and CDR2 SVGAGI. CDR3 length: 15 residues.

This rearrangement joins TRBV11-2 to TRBJ2-3; D gene uncertain. Germline V lookup: CDR1 SGHAT, CDR2 FQNNGV. This CDR3 is built from 12 residues. V shed 1 base and J shed 3 bases, with 2 bases lying between them. CDR3 sequence: CASSLATDTQYF. CDR3 coding DNA: TGTGCCAGCAGCTTAGCAACAGATACGCAGTATTTT.

This clone was counted only a few times. The rearrangement links TRBV5-1 to TRBJ2-7, with unresolved D. CDR1 and CDR2 (germline): SGHRS, YFSETQ. The CDR3 length is 15 residues. Trimming pared 0 bases from V and 0 bases from J, leaving 10 bases between. The CDR3 loop reads CASSLVSSGSYEQYF. In nucleotides, the CDR3 is TGCGCCAGCAGCTTGGTTTCTAGTGGCTCCTACGAGCAGTACTTC.

The chain joins TRBV7-2 to TRBJ2-7; 11 bases are shared with TRBD1. The CDR3 spans 14 residues. Germline CDR1 is SGHTA and CDR2 is FQGNSA. Trimming cost V 3 bases and J 5 bases; bases outside gene matches: 3. As DNA, the CDR3 is TGTGCCAGCAGCTTCCGGACAGGGGGCCACGAGCAGTACTTC. Translated, it gives CASSFRTGGHEQYF.

V and J are TRBV6-6 and TRBJ1-6; tentatively, D is TRBD1 (5 bases). Trimming shortened V by 7 bases and J by 11 bases, and 12 bases separated the two germline ends. Germline assignment: CDR1 MNHNY and CDR2 SVGAGI (reference sequence). The CDR3 runs 12 residues. CDR3 protein: CASTTRDTPLHF. The CDR3 nucleotides are TGTGCCAGCACAACCAGGGATACACCCCTCCACTTT.